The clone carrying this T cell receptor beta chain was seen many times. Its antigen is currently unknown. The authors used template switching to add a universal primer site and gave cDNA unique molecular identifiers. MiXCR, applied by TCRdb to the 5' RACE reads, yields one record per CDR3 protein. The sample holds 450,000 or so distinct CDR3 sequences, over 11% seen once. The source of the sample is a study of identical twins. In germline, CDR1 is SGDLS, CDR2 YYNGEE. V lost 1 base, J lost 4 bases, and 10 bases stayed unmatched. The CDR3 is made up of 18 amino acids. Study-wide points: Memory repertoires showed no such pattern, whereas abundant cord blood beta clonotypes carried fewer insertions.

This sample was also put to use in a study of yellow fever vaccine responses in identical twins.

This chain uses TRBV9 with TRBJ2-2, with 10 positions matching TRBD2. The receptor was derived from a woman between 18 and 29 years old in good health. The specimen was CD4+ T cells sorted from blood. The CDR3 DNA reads TGTGCCAGCAGCGTATGGAAGCGGGGGGGCCCGGGCACCGGGGAGCTGTTTTTT. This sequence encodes CASSVWKRGGPGTGELFF.